This TCR beta chain was obtained from a study of T-cell reconstitution after alpha-beta-depleted transplantation in children. Unique molecular identifiers were used to barcode this TCRbeta library. TCRdb used MiXCR to reprocess the PCR reads, holding one entry per CDR3 protein. Of about 610,000 distinct CDR3 sequences listed, 25% to 30% are singletons. The V gene's germline CDR1 is DFQATT and CDR2 SNEGSKA (reference sequence). This CDR3 spans 14 amino acids. V lost 5 bases and J lost 4; bases outside the gene matches: 9. Only a few counts were recorded for this clonotype. The sample consisted of PBMCs, taken before TCRalphabeta/CD19-depleted stem cell transplant. The clonotype originates from a boy under two years old with Wiskott-Aldrich syndrome, due to receive a stem cell transplant. This chain connects TRBV20-1 to TRBJ2-7; 9 nucleotides line up with TRBD2. The CDR3 sequence: CSAPLSGRGYEQYF. The CDR3 region has the DNA TGCAGTGCTCCCCTTAGCGGGAGAGGGTACGAGCAGTACTTC.